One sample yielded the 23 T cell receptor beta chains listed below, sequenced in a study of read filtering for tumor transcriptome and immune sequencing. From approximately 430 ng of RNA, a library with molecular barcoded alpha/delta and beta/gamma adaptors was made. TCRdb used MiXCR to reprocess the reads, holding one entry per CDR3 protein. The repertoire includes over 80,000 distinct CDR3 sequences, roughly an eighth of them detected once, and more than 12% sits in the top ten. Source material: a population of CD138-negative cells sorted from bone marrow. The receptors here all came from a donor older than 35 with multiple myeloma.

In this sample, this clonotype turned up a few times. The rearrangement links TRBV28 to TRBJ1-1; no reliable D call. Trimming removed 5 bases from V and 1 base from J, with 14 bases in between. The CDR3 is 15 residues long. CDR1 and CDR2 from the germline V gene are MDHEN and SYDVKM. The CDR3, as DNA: TGTGCCAGCAGTCCCCCCGCGCGGCCGAACACTGAAGCTTTCTTT. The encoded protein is CASSPPARPNTEAFF. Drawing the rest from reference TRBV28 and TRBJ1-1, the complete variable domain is DVKVTQSSRYLVKRTGEKVFLECVQDMDHENMFWYRQDPGLGLRLIYFSYDVKMKEKGDIPEGYSVSREKKERFSLILESASTNQTSMYLCASSPPARPNTEAFFGQGTRLTVV.

In DNA form, the CDR3 reads TGTGCCAGCAGTGACCAGGGTGCTACCACAGATACGCAGTATTTT. It is translated as CASSDQGATTDTQYF. The genes are TRBV12-3 or TRBV12-4 and TRBJ2-3, with D possibly matching TRBD1 (5 bases). The CDR3 spans 15 residues. Trimming removed 5 bases at V and 2 bases at J, with 14 bases between.

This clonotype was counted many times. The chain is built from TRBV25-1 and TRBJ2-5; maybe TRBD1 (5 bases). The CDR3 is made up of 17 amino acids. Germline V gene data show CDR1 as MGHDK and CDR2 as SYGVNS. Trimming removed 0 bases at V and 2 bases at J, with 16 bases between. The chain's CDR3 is CASSEYGQGPQQETQYF. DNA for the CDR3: TGTGCCAGCAGTGAATACGGGCAGGGCCCCCAACAAGAGACCCAGTACTTC.

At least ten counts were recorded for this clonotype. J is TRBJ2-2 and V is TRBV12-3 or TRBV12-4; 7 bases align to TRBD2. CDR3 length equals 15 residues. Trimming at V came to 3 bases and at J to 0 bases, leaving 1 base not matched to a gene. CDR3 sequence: CASSLGLPNTGELFF. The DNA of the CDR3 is TGTGCCAGCAGTTTGGGACTACCGAACACCGGGGAGCTGTTTTTT.

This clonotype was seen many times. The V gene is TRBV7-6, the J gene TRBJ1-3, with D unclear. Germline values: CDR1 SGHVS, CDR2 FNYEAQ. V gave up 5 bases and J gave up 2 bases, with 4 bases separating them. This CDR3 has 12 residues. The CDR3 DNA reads TGTGCCAGCAGCCCCCCTGGAAACACCATATATTTT. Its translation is CASSPPGNTIYF. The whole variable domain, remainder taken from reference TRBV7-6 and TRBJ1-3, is GAGVSQSPRYKVTKRGQDVALRCDPISGHVSLYWYRQALGQGPEFLTYFNYEAQQDKSGLPNDRFSAERPEGSISTLTIQRTEQRDSAMYRCASSPPGNTIYFGEGSWLTVV.

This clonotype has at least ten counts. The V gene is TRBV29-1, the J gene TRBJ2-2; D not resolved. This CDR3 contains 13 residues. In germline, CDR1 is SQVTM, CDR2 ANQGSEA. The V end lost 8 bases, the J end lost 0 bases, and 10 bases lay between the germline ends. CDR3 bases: TGCAGCTTACGGGTATCGAACACCGGGGAGCTGTTTTTT. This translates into CSLRVSNTGELFF.

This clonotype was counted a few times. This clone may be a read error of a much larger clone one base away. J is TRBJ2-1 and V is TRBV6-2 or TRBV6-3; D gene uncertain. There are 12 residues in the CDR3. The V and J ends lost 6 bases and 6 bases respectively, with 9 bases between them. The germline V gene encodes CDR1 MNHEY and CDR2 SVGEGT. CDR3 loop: CASRGSLNEQFF. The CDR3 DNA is TGTGCCAGCAGAGGGTCACTCAATGAGCAGTTCTTC.

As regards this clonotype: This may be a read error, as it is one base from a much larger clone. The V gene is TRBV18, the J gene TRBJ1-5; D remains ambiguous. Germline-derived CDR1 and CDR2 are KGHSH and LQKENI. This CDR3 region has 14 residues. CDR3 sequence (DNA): TGTGCCAGCTCACCAACGTATAGCAATCAGCCCCAGCTTTTT. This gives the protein CASSPTYSNQPQLF.

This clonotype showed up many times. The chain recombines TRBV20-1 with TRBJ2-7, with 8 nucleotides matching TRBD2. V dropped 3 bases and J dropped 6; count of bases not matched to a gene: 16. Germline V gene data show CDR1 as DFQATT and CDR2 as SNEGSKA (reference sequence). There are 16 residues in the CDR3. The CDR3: CSASPSTGLVSSEQYF. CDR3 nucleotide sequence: TGCAGTGCTAGTCCTAGCACGGGACTAGTAAGCTCCGAGCAGTACTTC.

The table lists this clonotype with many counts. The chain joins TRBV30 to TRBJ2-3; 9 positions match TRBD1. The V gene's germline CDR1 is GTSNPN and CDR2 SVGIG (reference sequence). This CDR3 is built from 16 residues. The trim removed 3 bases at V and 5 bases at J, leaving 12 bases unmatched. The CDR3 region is CAWSDGGTGFLDTQYF. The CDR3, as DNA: TGTGCCTGGAGCGACGGCGGGACAGGGTTTTTAGATACGCAGTATTTT.

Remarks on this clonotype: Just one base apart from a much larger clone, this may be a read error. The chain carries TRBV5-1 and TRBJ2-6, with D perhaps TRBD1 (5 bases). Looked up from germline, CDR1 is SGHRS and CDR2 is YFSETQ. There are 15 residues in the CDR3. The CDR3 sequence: CASSPDGTGASVLTF. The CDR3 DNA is TGCGCCAGCAGCCCGGACGGTACTGGGGCCAGCGTCCTGACTTTC.

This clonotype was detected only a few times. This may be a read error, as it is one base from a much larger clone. In DNA form, the CDR3 reads TGCAGTGCTAGAGATCGAGTGGGAGGTCCCACGGGTGAGCAGTTCTTC. Residues: CSARDRVGGPTGEQFF. V usage is TRBV20-1 and J usage is TRBJ2-1; a weak D match, TRBD2 (6 bases). Germline V gene sequence: CDR1 DFQATT, CDR2 SNEGSKA (reference sequence). CDR3 length: 16 amino acids. V lost 0 bases and J lost 9, with 21 bases in between.

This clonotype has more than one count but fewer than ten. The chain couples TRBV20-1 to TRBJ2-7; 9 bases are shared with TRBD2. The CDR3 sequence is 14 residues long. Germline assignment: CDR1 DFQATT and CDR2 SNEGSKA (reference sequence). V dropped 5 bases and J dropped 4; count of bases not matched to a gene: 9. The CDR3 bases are TGCAGTGCTCTCCTCGCGGGGGGGGGGTACGAGCAGTACTTC. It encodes CSALLAGGGYEQYF.

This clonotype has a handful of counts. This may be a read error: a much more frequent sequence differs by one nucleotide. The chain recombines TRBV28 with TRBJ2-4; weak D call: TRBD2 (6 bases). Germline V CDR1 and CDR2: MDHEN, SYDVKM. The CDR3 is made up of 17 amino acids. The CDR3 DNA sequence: TGTGCCAGCAGCCCTCTTCTCAGAGAACTAGCCAAAAACATTCAGTGCTTC. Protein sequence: CASSPLLRELAKNIQCF. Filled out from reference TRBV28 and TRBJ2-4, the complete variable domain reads DVKVTQSSRYLVKRTGEKVFLECVQDMDHENMFWYRQDPGLGLRLIYFSYDVKMKEKGDIPEGYSVSREKKERFSLILESASTNQTSMYLCASSPLLRELAKNIQCFGAGTRLSVL.

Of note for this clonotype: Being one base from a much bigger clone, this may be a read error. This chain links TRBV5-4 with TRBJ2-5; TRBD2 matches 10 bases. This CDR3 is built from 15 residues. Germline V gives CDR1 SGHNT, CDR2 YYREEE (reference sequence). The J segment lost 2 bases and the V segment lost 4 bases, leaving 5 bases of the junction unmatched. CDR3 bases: TGTGCCAGCAGCAAGACTAGCGGGTCTCAAGAGACCCAGTACTTC. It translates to CASSKTSGSQETQYF.

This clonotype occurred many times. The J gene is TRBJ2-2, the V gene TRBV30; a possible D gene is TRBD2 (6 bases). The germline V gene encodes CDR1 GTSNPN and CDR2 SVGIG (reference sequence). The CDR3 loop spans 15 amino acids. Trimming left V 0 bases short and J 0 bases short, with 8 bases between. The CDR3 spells CAWSVGGTNTGELFF. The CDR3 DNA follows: TGTGCCTGGAGTGTCGGAGGGACGAACACCGGGGAGCTGTTTTTT.

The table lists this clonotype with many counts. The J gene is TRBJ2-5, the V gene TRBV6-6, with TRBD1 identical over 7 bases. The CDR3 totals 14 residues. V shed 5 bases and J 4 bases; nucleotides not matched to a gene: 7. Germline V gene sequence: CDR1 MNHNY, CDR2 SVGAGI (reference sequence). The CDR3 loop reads CASSLNRGSETQYF. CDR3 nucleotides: TGTGCCAGCAGTCTTAACAGGGGCTCAGAGACCCAGTACTTC.

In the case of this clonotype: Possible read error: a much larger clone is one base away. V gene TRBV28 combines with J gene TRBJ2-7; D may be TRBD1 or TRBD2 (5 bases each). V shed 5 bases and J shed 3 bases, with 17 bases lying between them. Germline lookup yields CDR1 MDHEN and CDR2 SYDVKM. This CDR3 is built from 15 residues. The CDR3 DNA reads TGTGCCAGCAGTGGGACGGAACTAGTAAACTACGAGCAGTACTTC. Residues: CASSGTELVNYEQYF.

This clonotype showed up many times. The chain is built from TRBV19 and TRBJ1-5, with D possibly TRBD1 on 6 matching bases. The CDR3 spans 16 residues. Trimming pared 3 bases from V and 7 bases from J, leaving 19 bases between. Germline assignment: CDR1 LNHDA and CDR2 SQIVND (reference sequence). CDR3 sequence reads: CASSIPPTGPRQPQHF. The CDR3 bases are TGTGCCAGTAGTATTCCCCCGACAGGCCCCCGACAGCCCCAGCATTTT.

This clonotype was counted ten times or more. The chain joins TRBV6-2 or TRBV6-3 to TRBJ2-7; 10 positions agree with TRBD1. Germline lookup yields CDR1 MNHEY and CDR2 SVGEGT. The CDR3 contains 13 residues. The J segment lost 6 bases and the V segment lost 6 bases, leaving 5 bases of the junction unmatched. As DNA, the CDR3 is TGTGCCAGCAGGCCGGGACAGGGGTTCGAGCAGTACTTC. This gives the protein CASRPGQGFEQYF.

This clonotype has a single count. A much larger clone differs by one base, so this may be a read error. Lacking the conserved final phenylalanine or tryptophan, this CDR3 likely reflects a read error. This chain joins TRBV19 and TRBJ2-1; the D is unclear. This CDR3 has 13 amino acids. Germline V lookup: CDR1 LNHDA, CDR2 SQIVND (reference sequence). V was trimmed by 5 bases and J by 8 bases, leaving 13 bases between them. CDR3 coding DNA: TGTGCCAGTAGTCCTCGTGGCAGAGATGAGCAGTTCCTC. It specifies CASSPRGRDEQFL.

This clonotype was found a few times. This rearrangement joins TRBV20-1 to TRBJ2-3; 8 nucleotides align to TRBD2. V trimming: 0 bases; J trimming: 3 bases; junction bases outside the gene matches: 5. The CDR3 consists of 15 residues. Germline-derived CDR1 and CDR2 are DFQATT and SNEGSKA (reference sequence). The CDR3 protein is CSARDSGIGTDTQYF. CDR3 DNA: TGCAGTGCTAGAGATAGCGGGATAGGGACAGATACGCAGTATTTT.

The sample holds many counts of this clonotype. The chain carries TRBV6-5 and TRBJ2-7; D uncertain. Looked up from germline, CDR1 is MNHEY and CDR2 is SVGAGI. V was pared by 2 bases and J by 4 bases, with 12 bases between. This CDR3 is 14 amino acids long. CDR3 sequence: CASSYRQAHYEQYF. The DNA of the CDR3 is TGTGCCAGCAGTTACCGGCAGGCCCATTACGAGCAGTACTTC.